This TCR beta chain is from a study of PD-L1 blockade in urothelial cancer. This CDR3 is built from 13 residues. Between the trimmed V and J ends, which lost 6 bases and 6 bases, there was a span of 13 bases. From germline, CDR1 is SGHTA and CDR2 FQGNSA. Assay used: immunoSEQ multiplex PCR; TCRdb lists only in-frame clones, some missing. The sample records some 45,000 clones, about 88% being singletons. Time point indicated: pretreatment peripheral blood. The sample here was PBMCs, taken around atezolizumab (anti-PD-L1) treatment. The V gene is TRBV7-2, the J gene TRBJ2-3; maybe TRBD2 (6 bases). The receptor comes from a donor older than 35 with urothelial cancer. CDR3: CASRPPSVDTQYF. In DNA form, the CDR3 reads TGTGCCAGCAGACCCCCTAGCGTGGATACGCAGTATTTT.